Below are 6 T cell receptor beta chains sequenced from a single sample in a study of neurological immune-mediated disorders. TCRdb passed the 5' RACE reads through MiXCR, listing each CDR3 protein once. The sample carries tens of thousands of distinct CDR3 sequences, roughly 4.8% recorded once. Sample: PBMCs. All receptors come from a woman in her sixties or seventies with multiple sclerosis.

This clonotype was seen more than once but under ten times. Here the CDR3 DNA reads TGTGCCACCGCGGCGGGAAATGAGCAGTTCTTC. Residues: CATAAGNEQFF. The gene calls are TRBV6-2 or TRBV6-3 and TRBJ2-1, with a tentative D call TRBD2 (6 bases). V was pared by 10 bases and J by 7 bases, with 11 bases between. Germline CDR1 reads MNHEY; CDR2 reads SVGEGT. There are 11 residues in the CDR3.

This clonotype occurred many times. V is TRBV20-1 and J is TRBJ2-1; TRBD2 might be the D (5 bases). CDR1 is DFQATT, CDR2 SNEGSKA, per germline (reference sequence). There are 14 residues in the CDR3. Trimming cost V 0 bases and J 7 bases, with 13 bases left between them. This CDR3 is CSARDLASLNEQFF. CDR3 sequence (DNA): TGCAGTGCTAGAGATCTGGCTAGCTTGAATGAGCAGTTCTTC.

This clonotype has ten or more counts. The chain is built from TRBV27 and TRBJ2-4; 7 bases align to TRBD1. With 7 bases clipped from V and 2 bases from J, the junction kept 11 bases outside the gene matches. Germline assignment: CDR1 MNHEY and CDR2 SMNVEV (reference sequence). The CDR3 sequence is 16 residues long. The CDR3 reads CASTLPRGKTKNIQYF. In DNA, the CDR3 is TGTGCCAGCACCCTCCCCAGGGGGAAGACCAAAAACATTCAGTACTTC.

The rearrangement links TRBV29-1 to TRBJ2-2; D is unclear. Germline CDR1 is SQVTM and CDR2 is ANQGSEA. V was trimmed by 7 bases and J by 5 bases, leaving 14 bases between them. This CDR3 is 13 amino acids long. DNA for the CDR3: TGCAGCGACGGGCCGTGGGGAACCGGGGAGCTGTTTTTT. It is translated as CSDGPWGTGELFF.

This clonotype was seen ten or more times. This chain links TRBV20-1 with TRBJ2-3; perhaps TRBD2 as D (6 bases). Trimming pared 0 bases from V and 4 bases from J, leaving 26 bases between. This CDR3 contains 19 residues. Germline V CDR1 and CDR2: DFQATT, SNEGSKA (reference sequence). The CDR3 DNA is TGCAGTGCTAGAGATCAAGTGCTACTAGCCCAAGGGGTAGCAGATACGCAGTATTTT. This encodes CSARDQVLLAQGVADTQYF.

This clonotype showed up many times. The rearrangement joins TRBV4-1 to TRBJ2-2; 10 bases map to TRBD1. Germline V lookup: CDR1 MGHRA, CDR2 YSYEKL. The CDR3 covers 16 residues. Trimming at V came to 4 bases and at J to 6 bases, leaving 8 bases not matched to a gene. CDR3 residues: CASSRAGTGVAGELFF. CDR3 DNA: TGCGCCAGCAGCCGAGCGGGGACAGGGGTCGCCGGGGAGCTGTTTTTT.